The clone carrying this T cell receptor beta chain was detected only a few times. The protocol was immunoSEQ multiplex PCR, while the TCRdb copy is restricted to in-frame clones and leaves out a portion. The sample records fewer than 200,000 clones, roughly 85% being singletons. CDR1 is SGHTA, CDR2 FQGNSA, per germline. The J segment lost 4 bases and the V segment lost 5 bases, leaving 2 bases of the junction unmatched. This CDR3 is built from 13 residues. The sample comes from a study of blood T cell repertoires in COVID-19. Individuals aged about 18 to 100 years were recruited from 24 US areas. Recovered Cohort 3 donors showed two negative PCRs, clearance, or symptom resolution.

The clonotype originates from a woman between 45 and 60 years old who had recovered from COVID-19. This chain links TRBV7-2 with TRBJ1-5, with TRBD1 identical over 7 bases. The sample was PBMCs or T cells enriched from blood (not recorded which). In nucleotides, the CDR3 is TGTGCCAGCAGCGCGACAGGGAATCAGCCCCAGCATTTT. Translated, it gives CASSATGNQPQHF.